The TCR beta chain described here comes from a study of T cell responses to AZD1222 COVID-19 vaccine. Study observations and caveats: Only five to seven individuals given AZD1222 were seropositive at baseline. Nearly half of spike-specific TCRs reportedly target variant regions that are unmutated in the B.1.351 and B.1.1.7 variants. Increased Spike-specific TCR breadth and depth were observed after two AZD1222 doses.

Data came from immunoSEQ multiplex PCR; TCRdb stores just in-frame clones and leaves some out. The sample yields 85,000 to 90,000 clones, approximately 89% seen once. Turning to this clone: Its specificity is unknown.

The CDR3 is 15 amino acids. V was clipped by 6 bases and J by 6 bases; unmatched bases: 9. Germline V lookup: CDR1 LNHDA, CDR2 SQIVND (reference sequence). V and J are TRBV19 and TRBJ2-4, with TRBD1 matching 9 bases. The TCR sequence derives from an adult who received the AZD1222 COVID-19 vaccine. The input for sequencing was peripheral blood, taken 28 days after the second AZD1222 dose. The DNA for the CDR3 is TGTGCCAGTAGACAACCGGGACAGGGAGCAAACATTCAGTACTTC. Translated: CASRQPGQGANIQYF. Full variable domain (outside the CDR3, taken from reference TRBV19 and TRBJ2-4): DGGITQSPKYLFRKEGQNVTLSCEQNLNHDAMYWYRQDPGQGLRLIYYSQIVNDFQKGDIAEGYSVSREKKESFPLTVTSAQKNPTAFYLCASRQPGQGANIQYFGAGTRLSVL.